A single T cell receptor (beta chain) is shown here with its context. The sample is drawn from a study of tumor-infiltrating lymphocytes in primary liver carcinoma. A constant-region primer primed TCR beta cDNA synthesis from 400 to 550 ng of total RNA. Employing slightly modified ARM-PCR, three nested multiplex PCR rounds were run, and these gave rise to the TCR beta libraries. With TRBV1-TRBV30 forward primers and a C-beta reverse primer, the first two PCR rounds were run for approximately 10 cycles each. TCRdb called the multiplex PCR reads again in MiXCR, with one record for every CDR3 protein. This table has about 310,000 distinct CDR3 sequences, nearly 60% appearing once. Trimming took 1 base from V and 12 from J, leaving 15 bases between them. The CDR3 is 14 residues long. Germline V gene sequence: CDR1 MGHRA, CDR2 YSYEKL. The blood RNA (from unsorted whole blood) was obtained, and germline DNA was also extracted.

The TCR originated in a woman aged 25-40 years with primary liver carcinoma and hepatitis B virus infection. This chain links TRBV4-1 with TRBJ1-4; D call uncertain. Sequenced sample: peripheral blood. The CDR3 sequence is CASSQGRPWEELFF. The CDR3 DNA reads as TGCGCCAGCAGCCAAGGACGCCCTTGGGAAGAACTGTTTTTT.